What follows are 17 T cell receptor beta chains derived from one specimen sequenced in a study of T cell responses to AZD1222 COVID-19 vaccine. Clones were read by immunoSEQ multiplex PCR, and TCRdb kept only the in-frame ones, dropping some. The sample consists of fewer than 130,000 clones, about 87% of them appearing once. This material consisted of peripheral blood, taken on day 0 of AZD1222 vaccination. These receptors were collected from an adult in good health.

The chain has TRBV18 and TRBJ2-7; 7 bases align to TRBD2. V shed 0 bases and J 2 bases; nucleotides not matched to a gene: 7. Germline V gene data show CDR1 as KGHSH and CDR2 as LQKENI. The CDR3 consists of 16 residues. CDR3 in amino acids: CASSPPRAGRTYEQYF. The CDR3 coding sequence is TGTGCCAGCTCACCACCGAGGGCCGGGAGGACCTACGAGCAGTACTTC.

The chain carries TRBV6-4 and TRBJ1-2, with D hard to call. The CDR3 loop spans 12 amino acids. The germline CDR1 and CDR2 sequences are MRHNA and SNTAGT. V was clipped by 2 bases and J by 8 bases, with 9 bases between them. CDR3 in DNA: TGTGCCAGCAGTGACCCGGGTTCCGGCTACACCTTC. Translated, it gives CASSDPGSGYTF.

This chain connects TRBV24-1 to TRBJ1-1; 8 nucleotides match TRBD1. The CDR3 is 15 residues long. With V trimmed by 5 bases and J by 3 bases, 7 bases remained unmatched. Germline CDR1 reads KGHDR; CDR2 reads SFDVKD. The CDR3 region is CATSGGQGWDTEAFF. For the CDR3, the DNA is TGTGCCACCAGTGGAGGACAGGGTTGGGACACTGAAGCTTTCTTT.

The chain combines TRBV5-6 with TRBJ2-7; D unclear. CDR3 length: 14 residues. Germline assignment: CDR1 SGHDT and CDR2 YYEEEE. Trimming removed 6 bases at V and 3 bases at J, with 16 bases between. DNA of the CDR3: TGTGCCAGCACCTTAGGCTTGCCCGGCTACGAGCAGTACTTC. Protein sequence: CASTLGLPGYEQYF.

V is TRBV6-5 and J is TRBJ2-7; D is perhaps TRBD2 (5 bases). Germline CDR1 MNHEY, CDR2 SVGAGI. The V and J ends lost 6 bases and 0 bases respectively, with 9 bases between them. The CDR3 is 13 residues long. The CDR3 nucleotides are TGTGCCAGCAGGGCGGGCAGCTCCTACGAGCAGTACTTC. This sequence encodes CASRAGSSYEQYF.

The chain couples TRBV7-9 to TRBJ2-7, with TRBD1 as a possible D gene (5 bases). V dropped 4 bases and J dropped 9 bases, with 19 bases sitting between them. CDR3 length: 14 amino acids. CDR1 is SEHNR and CDR2 is FQNEAQ in the germline V gene (reference sequence). CDR3: CASSSPTVGGVQYF. The CDR3 DNA follows: TGTGCCAGCAGCTCCCCGACAGTGGGTGGGGTGCAGTACTTC.

The rearrangement links TRBV7-6 to TRBJ2-7; 13 bases fit TRBD2. Germline CDR1 SGHVS, CDR2 FNYEAQ. CDR3 size: 17 residues. The V segment lost 2 bases and the J segment 0 bases; nucleotides outside the gene matches: 4. The CDR3 region is CASSLQLAGGGSYEQYF. In DNA, the CDR3 is TGTGCCAGCAGCTTACAACTAGCGGGAGGGGGCTCCTACGAGCAGTACTTC.

This clone appeared a few times. J is TRBJ1-3 and V is TRBV30; unclear D gene. The CDR3 is 12 residues long. V dropped 0 bases and J dropped 9 bases, with 9 bases sitting between them. CDR1 and CDR2 from the germline V gene are GTSNPN and SVGIG (reference sequence). The CDR3: CAWSVLQTTIYF. The CDR3 DNA reads TGTGCCTGGAGTGTACTGCAAACCACCATATATTTT.

The V gene is TRBV5-6, the J gene TRBJ2-5, with TRBD1 matching 7 bases. The J segment lost 2 bases and the V segment lost 6 bases, leaving 4 bases of the junction unmatched. CDR1 and CDR2 (germline): SGHDT, YYEEEE. The CDR3 is made up of 13 amino acids. In DNA form, the CDR3 reads TGTGCCAGCACCGAGACAGGGCAAGAGACCCAGTACTTC. Protein product: CASTETGQETQYF.

The chain employs TRBV29-1 and TRBJ2-2, with 7 bases fitting TRBD2. The CDR3 covers 13 residues. J gave up 5 bases and V 7 bases, and 7 bases lay outside the gene matches. Germline CDR1 SQVTM, CDR2 ANQGSEA. The CDR3: CSAGTTGTGELFF. The CDR3 DNA follows: TGCAGCGCCGGGACTACGGGGACCGGGGAGCTGTTTTTT.

The rearrangement uses TRBV29-1 and TRBJ2-3; 16 bases fit TRBD2. Germline V CDR1 and CDR2: SQVTM, ANQGSEA. After removal of 3 bases from V and 4 bases from J, the junction contained 1 base not matched to a gene. This CDR3 is 15 amino acids long. In nucleotides, the CDR3 is TGCAGCGTTGATGGGACTAGCGGGAGGGCAGATACGCAGTATTTT. Translating it yields CSVDGTSGRADTQYF.

The chain has TRBV12-3 or TRBV12-4 and TRBJ1-2; D gene ambiguous. V dropped 6 bases and J dropped 6 bases, with 14 bases sitting between them. The length of the CDR3 is 13 residues. The CDR3 region is CASSPGRVNGYTF. In nucleotides, the CDR3 is TGTGCCAGCAGCCCCGGACGGGTTAATGGCTACACCTTC.

This clone has a single count. The V call is TRBV3-1 (or the pseudogene TRBV3-2), the J call TRBJ1-1, with D tentatively TRBD1 (5 bases). Trimming left V 5 bases short and J 11 bases short, with 18 bases between. CDR1 is LGHDT, CDR2 YNNKEL, per germline (reference sequence). The CDR3 extends over 13 amino acids. The CDR3 reads CASSSSTGGLAFF. The CDR3 DNA sequence: TGTGCCAGCAGCAGCAGCACAGGAGGCTTGGCTTTCTTT.

This clone was observed once. The V and J genes are TRBV27 and TRBJ2-7, with 9 positions matching TRBD1. With 8 bases clipped from V and 5 bases from J, the junction kept 7 bases outside the gene matches. The CDR3 has 13 residues. Germline values: CDR1 MNHEY, CDR2 SMNVEV (reference sequence). CDR3 coding DNA: TGTGCCAGCCGCCGGACAGGGGCCCACGAGCAGTACTTC. Translation gives CASRRTGAHEQYF.

V and J are TRBV7-9 and TRBJ1-1; D remains ambiguous. From germline, CDR1 is SEHNR and CDR2 FQNEAQ (reference sequence). The CDR3 is 15 amino acids. Trimming cost V 0 bases and J 0 bases, with 8 bases left between them. The CDR3 region has the DNA TGTGCCAGCAGCTTAGCGGGGAGATTGAACACTGAAGCTTTCTTT. Translated: CASSLAGRLNTEAFF.

The chain is built from TRBV7-9 and TRBJ2-1; no reliable D call. Trimming took off 5 bases at V and 5 bases at J, with 7 bases between the two ends. This CDR3 is 12 amino acids long. Looked up from germline, CDR1 is SEHNR and CDR2 is FQNEAQ (reference sequence). The CDR3, as DNA: TGTGCCAGCAGCCTACTTAACAATGAGCAGTTCTTC. This codes for CASSLLNNEQFF.

The chain recombines TRBV4-2 with TRBJ1-1; TRBD1 is a possible D gene (5 bases). CDR1 and CDR2 (germline): LGHNA, YNFKEQ. Trimming cost V 1 base and J 0 bases, with 15 bases left between them. CDR3 length: 17 amino acids. DNA of the CDR3: TGTGCCAGCAGCCAAGGGGGTGCGGGGGGGGTGAACACTGAAGCTTTCTTT. This gives the protein CASSQGGAGGVNTEAFF.